This T cell receptor beta chain was obtained from a study of cytotoxic CD8 clonotypes in ibrutinib-treated CLL (dated by TCRdb to the early 2020s). Background for the entire study: In this cohort, approximately 15 patients were treatment-naive and approximately twelve were relapsed/refractory, while around 17 had unmutated IGHV. Responses were partial in 25 or so patients and complete in 2; after median around 65 months follow-up, around 15 stayed in remission and 12 progressed. Samples at response were collected after a median of about 11 months of treatment, with a range of about 6 to 36 months. An average of around 250,000 productive templates and some 99,000 productive rearrangements was obtained per sample. Of the approximately 87 participants in the trial, 26 had longitudinal samples available. Cryopreserved peripheral blood mononuclear cells were collected before treatment, at response, and at either disease progression or sustained remission. All remission and progressive disease samples were collected while patients were still receiving ibrutinib.

The germline V gene supplies CDR1 MNHEY and CDR2 SVGAGI. The CDR3 starts with the cysteine, ends with the phenylalanine, and has 15 residues. Only the CDR3 DNA stays, 45 bases, in frame from base 1. Clipping removes 2 bases from V and 6 bases from J, with 10 as the unmatched junction base count. Read against the paper, the sample's time point label means: eleven to twelve months on ibrutinib. Roughly 1.9 micrograms of genomic DNA were extracted from cryopreserved PBMCs for TCR beta library preparation. Longitudinal blood samples from CLL patients on ibrutinib monotherapy were analyzed using high-throughput TCR beta sequencing. The patients were enrolled in a single-center, open-label phase 2 trial of ibrutinib monotherapy. On the study overall, not on this receptor specifically: At baseline, clonality was higher than in age-matched healthy donors and showed a strong correlation with circulating CD8+ T-cell counts. Public clonotypes were rare and either contracted or stayed stable during treatment, and the rise in clonality at ibrutinib response reflected the expansion of private clonotypes. Sampling times were not matched between patients in sustained remission and patients whose disease was progressing, and lymph node repertoires were not examined. Clonality increased at ibrutinib response, stayed stable in sustained remission, and fell back toward baseline at progression.

Each clonotype received, on average, 10x coverage in deep resolution sequencing performed on a MiSeq, where the target depth lay between 1 in 1 million and 1 in 200,000 T cells. TCR beta libraries were generated with the immunoSEQ hsTCRB Kit. Per the authors' processing: ImmunoSEQ Data Assistant and ImmunoSEQ Analyzer were used for data analysis, and V, D and J genes were assigned according to IMGT definitions. Clonality, with values ranging from 0 to 1, was calculated as one minus the normalized Shannon entropy of productive rearrangement frequencies. Only overrepresented clonotypes making up at least 0.05% of each patient's repertoire were included in the public clonotype analysis. Thirteen age-matched healthy donor repertoires from immuneACCESS were used as controls for clonality. TCRdb retrieved this table from immuneACCESS and kept in-frame rearrangements only. Not all clones are present; in checked studies, unresolved V genes account for under half, and no reason is known for the remainder. That table supplies the V and J calls and clone size; D and trimming were determined from the DNA. The sample table lists some 200,000 clones, 75% to 85% of them with a count of one. 9.5% to 12% of the sample rests with the top ten.

In regard to this clone: No cognate antigen has been identified for it. The record has no base qualities; no much larger clone is one base away.

The chain uses TRBV6-5 and TRBJ2-7; 7 of the junction bases match TRBD1. Sequenced here: PBMCs, sampled after 12 months of ibrutinib treatment. This sequence originates from a human donor with chronic lymphocytic leukemia. The nucleotide sequence reads as follows: TGTGCCAGCAGTTACGTCGCCTCAAAGGGGGCCGAGCAGTACTTC. Its protein is CASSYVASKGAEQYF.